These 22 T cell receptor beta chains were sequenced from one sample in a study of OX40 agonist ivuxolimab in advanced cancers. Measured with immunoSEQ multiplex PCR; TCRdb has only the in-frame clones, and not every one. The table has some 58,000 clones, more than 85% seen once. The sample here was CD4+ or CD8+ T cells sorted from blood, taken in a trial of the OX40 agonist ivuxolimab. These receptors originate from an adult with an advanced solid tumor such as melanoma, head and neck, liver or kidney cancer.

The V and J genes are TRBV7-3 and TRBJ2-5; D gene ambiguous. CDR3 size: 11 residues. Germline V gene data show CDR1 as SGHTA and CDR2 as FQGTGA. V was cut by 5 bases and J by 4 bases, with 5 bases left in between. The CDR3 loop is CASSVGETQYF. The CDR3, as DNA: TGTGCCAGCAGCGTTGGAGAGACCCAGTACTTC.

The genes are TRBV27 and TRBJ2-3; 9 nucleotides line up with TRBD2. This CDR3 has 19 amino acids. Germline CDR1 is MNHEY and CDR2 is SMNVEV (reference sequence). Unmatched junction bases numbered 20, after V lost 4 bases and J lost 6 bases. CDR3 nucleotides: TGTGCCAGCAGTTGGCGGCGGCCTGCCGTAGCGGGAGAGTTGGATACGCAGTATTTT. Translating gives CASSWRRPAVAGELDTQYF.

The rearrangement joins TRBV4-1 to TRBJ1-2; no definite D call. The CDR3 is 14 amino acids. The germline V and J ends were trimmed by 0 bases and 7 bases, with 12 bases remaining between them. The germline gives CDR1 MGHRA, CDR2 YSYEKL. CDR3 protein: CASSQDGVSGGYTF. CDR3 coding DNA: TGCGCCAGCAGCCAAGACGGGGTGTCGGGTGGCTACACCTTC.

The J gene is TRBJ2-1, the V gene TRBV6-4, with a weak D call TRBD1 (5 bases). The CDR3 covers 12 residues. Germline-derived CDR1 and CDR2 are MRHNA and SNTAGT. The ends were cut back, 2 bases at V and 6 bases at J, with 5 bases in the middle. The chain's CDR3 is CASSDRGNEQFF. The CDR3 coding sequence is TGTGCCAGCAGTGACAGGGGCAATGAGCAGTTCTTC.

This chain links TRBV2 with TRBJ1-2; the D gene is possibly TRBD1 (5 bases). The germline gives CDR1 SNHLY, CDR2 FYNNEI. This CDR3 has 15 amino acids. Trimming shortened V by 6 bases and J by 0 bases, and 14 bases separated the two germline ends. CDR3 in amino acids: CASSSGRGANYGYTF. CDR3 in DNA: TGTGCCAGCAGCTCGGGACGTGGGGCTAACTATGGCTACACCTTC.

V gene TRBV18 combines with J gene TRBJ2-5; D gene ambiguous. The CDR3 loop spans 13 amino acids. From germline, CDR1 is KGHSH and CDR2 LQKENI. V lost 3 bases and J lost 2, with 7 bases in between. CDR3 region: CASSPEGQETQYF. CDR3 DNA: TGTGCCAGCTCACCGGAAGGGCAAGAGACCCAGTACTTC.

This rearrangement joins TRBV10-3 to TRBJ1-4; D remains unclear. Germline loops: CDR1 ENHRY, CDR2 SYGVKD. Trimming stripped 0 bases from V and 8 bases from J, with 13 bases between. CDR3 length: 15 residues. The CDR3 DNA reads TGTGCCATCAGTGAGTCATCGGGGTACCCCGAAAAACTGTTTTTT. Translating it yields CAISESSGYPEKLFF.

V usage is TRBV30 and J usage is TRBJ2-7; no clear D. The V gene's germline CDR1 is GTSNPN and CDR2 SVGIG (reference sequence). V shed 1 base and J shed 1 base, with 5 bases lying between them. The CDR3 loop spans 12 amino acids. The CDR3 DNA reads as TGTGCCTGGAGTGGCGGTTCCTACGAGCAGTACTTC. It translates to CAWSGGSYEQYF.

The chain uses TRBV30 and TRBJ1-1; 7 nucleotides match TRBD1. CDR1 and CDR2 (germline): GTSNPN, SVGIG (reference sequence). V lost 4 bases and J lost 4; bases outside the gene matches: 6. This CDR3 is built from 13 residues. The CDR3 here is CAWNRGTGTEAFF. The DNA for the CDR3 is TGTGCCTGGAACAGGGGAACGGGCACTGAAGCTTTCTTT.

This clone appeared once. The chain joins TRBV7-3 to TRBJ2-1; 7 bases map to TRBD1. Germline V gene lookup returns CDR1 SGHTA and CDR2 FQGTGA. The J segment lost 5 bases and the V segment lost 5 bases, leaving 9 bases of the junction unmatched. CDR3 length: 15 residues. Written as DNA, the CDR3 is TGTGCCAGCAGCAAAAACGGACAGGTACACAATGAGCAGTTCTTC. Encoded protein: CASSKNGQVHNEQFF.

The chain uses TRBV21-1 and TRBJ2-3; the table calls TRBD2, which could not be checked here. TRBV21-1 is a pseudogene segment. This CDR3 comprises 19 residues. As DNA, the CDR3 is TGTGCCAGCAGCCGATCCCTAGCGGGAGGGGATCGGAGCACAGATACGCAGTATTTT. Its protein product is CASSRSLAGGDRSTDTQYF.

The chain uses TRBV18 and TRBJ1-1; TRBD1 might be the D (5 bases). The CDR3 has 13 amino acids. The germline V and J ends were trimmed by 5 bases and 5 bases, with 12 bases remaining between them. The V gene's germline CDR1 is KGHSH and CDR2 LQKENI. CDR3 sequence: CASSYGGDTEAFF. As DNA, the CDR3 is TGTGCCAGCTCATACGGAGGGGATACTGAAGCTTTCTTT.

CDR3 amino acids: CASSSLGKAHYGYTF. The DNA for the CDR3 is TGTGCCAGCAGTTCCCTCGGGAAGGCACACTATGGCTACACCTTC. The V gene is TRBV28, the J gene TRBJ1-2; no reliable D call. The ends were cut back, 4 bases at V and 3 bases at J, with 15 bases in the middle. From germline, CDR1 is MDHEN and CDR2 SYDVKM. CDR3 length: 15 residues.

J is TRBJ2-5 and V is TRBV29-1, with D possibly matching TRBD2 (7 bases). CDR1 is SQVTM and CDR2 is ANQGSEA in the germline V gene. Trimming shortened V by 4 bases and J by 5 bases, and 14 bases separated the two germline ends. The CDR3 runs to 13 residues. The CDR3 reads CSVVVGGQETQYF. CDR3 coding DNA: TGCAGCGTTGTGGTGGGGGGGCAGGAGACCCAGTACTTC.

The chain combines TRBV4-1 with TRBJ2-5, with 7 bases identical to TRBD2. After removal of 1 base from V and 2 bases from J, the junction contained 7 bases not matched to a gene. Looked up from germline, CDR1 is MGHRA and CDR2 is YSYEKL. This CDR3 has 16 residues. CDR3 region: CASSQVGGAGQETQYF. The CDR3 DNA sequence: TGCGCCAGCAGCCAAGTGGGAGGAGCGGGACAAGAGACCCAGTACTTC.

V usage is TRBV7-9 and J usage is TRBJ2-3, with 7 bases identical to TRBD2. CDR3 length: 14 amino acids. Germline-derived CDR1 and CDR2 are SEHNR and FQNEAQ (reference sequence). The V segment lost 4 bases and the J segment 0 bases; nucleotides outside the gene matches: 1. In DNA form, the CDR3 reads TGTGCCAGCAGCTCGGGACTAAGCACAGATACGCAGTATTTT. It specifies CASSSGLSTDTQYF.

The chain links TRBV5-4 to TRBJ2-1, with D tentatively TRBD1 or TRBD2 (5 bases each). CDR1 and CDR2 from the germline V gene are SGHNT and YYREEE (reference sequence). This CDR3 has 15 residues. V was trimmed by 0 bases and J by 2 bases, leaving 9 bases between them. The CDR3 loop is CASSLGGVTYNEQFF. CDR3 in DNA: TGTGCCAGCAGCTTGGGAGGGGTCACCTACAATGAGCAGTTCTTC.

The V and J genes are TRBV15 and TRBJ1-1, with D possibly matching TRBD1 (6 bases). Germline V gives CDR1 LNHNV, CDR2 YYDKDF (reference sequence). The ends were cut back, 0 bases at V and 11 bases at J, with 19 bases in the middle. The CDR3 loop spans 15 amino acids. CDR3 residues: CATSREMTGGIGAFF. Here the CDR3 DNA reads TGTGCCACCAGCAGAGAGATGACAGGCGGTATAGGCGCTTTCTTT.

The table lists this clone with a count of one. Written as DNA, the CDR3 is TGTGCCTGGAGTGTACTTTTTACCGAGCAGTACTTC. Protein: CAWSVLFTEQYF. V usage is TRBV30 and J usage is TRBJ2-7; no clear D gene. Per the germline V gene, CDR1 is GTSNPN and CDR2 is SVGIG (reference sequence). The V and J ends lost 0 bases and 6 bases respectively, with 9 bases between them. The CDR3 is made up of 12 amino acids.

This clone was detected a few times. The genes are TRBV27 and TRBJ1-6; D remains unclear. The CDR3 totals 12 residues. Germline values: CDR1 MNHEY, CDR2 SMNVEV (reference sequence). V lost 8 bases and J 7 bases, leaving 9 bases between the germline ends. CDR3 residues: CASPKENSPLHF. CDR3 sequence (DNA): TGTGCCAGCCCCAAAGAGAATTCACCCCTCCACTTT.

The chain uses TRBV21-1 and TRBJ2-1; the table's D call, TRBD2, has no DNA check behind it. TRBV21-1 represents a pseudogene. This CDR3 is built from 15 residues. CDR3 coding DNA: TGTGCCAGCAGCAAAGATCCGGGGTCCTACAATGAGCAGTTCTTC. Translation: CASSKDPGSYNEQFF.

The chain links TRBV4-3 to TRBJ2-1; perhaps TRBD2 as D (6 bases). From germline, CDR1 is LGHNA and CDR2 YSLEER. The CDR3 loop spans 15 amino acids. V lost 3 bases and J lost 8, with 17 bases in between. The CDR3 region has the DNA TGCGCCAGCAGCCAGCAAATCGGAGGGCCCGATGAGCAGTTCTTC. Its translation is CASSQQIGGPDEQFF.